This T cell receptor beta chain is drawn from a study of T cell repertoires in cytomegalovirus infection. Whole-study context: Both CMV infection and a matching HLA type were indicated by public TCR beta signatures.

Study conclusions and caveats: Public TCR beta family frequency separated CMV-and-HLA carriers, including in an independent cohort.

This clonotype was seen a few times. The antigen remains unidentified. This may be a read error, as it is one base from a much larger clone. TCRdb reanalysed the reads using MiXCR and keeps one entry per CDR3 protein. This repertoire shows 150,000 to 200,000 distinct CDR3 sequences, roughly 9.8% found once; its top ten account for roughly 5%. The CDR3 covers 17 residues. Germline loops: CDR1 SGHAT, CDR2 FQNNGV. The V and J ends lost 2 bases and 5 bases respectively, with 18 bases between them. The sequence was collected from a human donor in good health (CMV status not recorded). Some clones in this sample may be carry-over from other donors' samples. This chain joins TRBV11-2 and TRBJ2-2, with TRBD2 as a possible D gene (5 bases). The specimen sequenced was PBMCs. The CDR3 is CASSLSGETRPTGELFF. CDR3 nucleotide sequence: TGTGCCAGCAGCTTAAGTGGGGAGACCAGACCAACCGGGGAGCTGTTTTTT.